Below, 27 T cell receptor beta chains from the same sample are listed, as sequenced in a study of T cells after yellow fever vaccination. From the 5' RACE reads, TCRdb called clonotypes with MiXCR, one entry per CDR3 protein. The table has some 300,000 distinct CDR3 sequences, about 10% seen once; the top ten hold approximately 3.5%. The input for sequencing was CD4+ T cells sorted from PBMCs, taken 5 days after the yellow fever booster vaccination. Source of these receptors: a man younger than 35 who received the YFV17D yellow fever vaccine.

This clonotype was counted a few times. The chain's CDR3 is CASSQAPAGGYTGELFF. The DNA for the CDR3 is TGTGCCAGCAGCCAAGCCCCAGCGGGGGGGTACACCGGGGAGCTGTTTTTT. This sequence joins TRBV4-2 and TRBJ2-2, with 10 bases that match TRBD2. The V and J ends lost 1 base and 3 bases, in that order; junction bases with no gene match: 5. CDR1 and CDR2 (germline): LGHNA, YNFKEQ. The CDR3 covers 17 residues.

This clonotype appeared a few times. The chain carries TRBV10-3 and TRBJ2-7; 9 bases are shared with TRBD2. Germline assignment: CDR1 ENHRY and CDR2 SYGVKD. V shed 3 bases, J shed 0 bases, and the junction held 3 bases outside the gene matches. The CDR3 consists of 15 residues. The CDR3 DNA reads as TGTGCCATCAGTGAAAGCGGGGGGACCTCCTACGAGCAGTACTTC. This translates into CAISESGGTSYEQYF.

This clonotype has ten or more counts. The gene calls are TRBV20-1 and TRBJ2-7; D unclear. Germline CDR1 is DFQATT and CDR2 is SNEGSKA (reference sequence). The CDR3 has 13 residues. V lost 6 bases and J 0 bases, leaving 12 bases between the germline ends. CDR3 DNA sequence: TGCAGTGCCCCGTCCCTTGGCTCCTACGAGCAGTACTTC. Translated, it gives CSAPSLGSYEQYF.

The gene calls are TRBV20-1 and TRBJ1-2, with TRBD1 matching over 7 bases. This CDR3 region has 14 residues. CDR1 and CDR2 (germline): DFQATT, SNEGSKA (reference sequence). The V and J ends lost 3 bases and 1 base, in that order; junction bases with no gene match: 5. The DNA of the CDR3 is TGCAGTGCTAGCCAGGGGGGGTTTAACTATGGCTACACCTTC. Protein product: CSASQGGFNYGYTF.

The chain links TRBV5-1 to TRBJ1-1, with D maybe TRBD1 (5 bases). The germline CDR1 and CDR2 sequences are SGHRS and YFSETQ. The CDR3 is 14 residues long. Trimming took 0 bases from V and 5 from J, leaving 11 bases between them. The CDR3, as DNA: TGCGCCAGCAGCTTGGGGATGGGGGTTACTGAAGCTTTCTTT. Encoded protein: CASSLGMGVTEAFF.

V usage is TRBV7-3 and J usage is TRBJ2-3, with a possible D match to TRBD1 (6 bases). The CDR3 contains 15 residues. The V and J ends lost 5 bases and 2 bases respectively, with 14 bases between them. Germline values: CDR1 SGHTA, CDR2 FQGTGA. The CDR3 DNA follows: TGTGCCAGCAGCAAACCCGGGACAAACACAGATACGCAGTATTTT. Encoded protein: CASSKPGTNTDTQYF.

CDR3 in amino acids: CASSQTQFSYEQYV. DNA for the CDR3: TGCGCCAGCAGCCAAACCCAATTTAGCTACGAGCAGTACGTC. The chain employs TRBV4-1 and TRBJ2-7; no clear D. The germline CDR1 and CDR2 sequences are MGHRA and YSYEKL. Trimming shortened V by 2 bases and J by 3 bases, and 11 bases separated the two germline ends. This CDR3 is 14 amino acids long.

The chain links TRBV3-1 to TRBJ2-6; D remains ambiguous. Germline V gene lookup returns CDR1 LGHDT and CDR2 YNNKEL (reference sequence). The CDR3 consists of 16 residues. V gave up 2 bases and J gave up 0 bases, with 8 bases separating them. The CDR3: CASSQTWGSGANVLTF. The CDR3 nucleotides read TGTGCCAGCAGCCAAACCTGGGGCTCTGGGGCCAACGTCCTGACTTTC.

The chain is built from TRBV7-9 and TRBJ2-2; TRBD2 matches at 8 bases. The CDR3 runs to 16 residues. Germline V gene lookup returns CDR1 SEHNR and CDR2 FQNEAQ (reference sequence). The ends lost 5 bases at V and 4 bases at J; junction bases unmatched: 9. The CDR3 nucleotides read TGTGCCAGCAGCCCCCGGCGGGGGGCGGGCACCGGGGAGCTGTTTTTT. This sequence encodes CASSPRRGAGTGELFF. The full variable domain, its missing parts supplied by reference TRBV7-9 and TRBJ2-2, is DTGVSQNPRHKITKRGQNVTFRCDPISEHNRLYWYRQTLGQGPEFLTYFQNEAQLEKSRLLSDRFSAERPKGSFSTLEIQRTEQGDSAMYLCASSPRRGAGTGELFFGEGSRLTVL.

The chain has TRBV11-1 and TRBJ1-1, with D unclear. The CDR3 covers 14 residues. V was shortened by 5 bases and J by 3 bases, with 13 bases between the two germline ends. The germline gives CDR1 SGHAT, CDR2 FQDESV (reference sequence). Here the CDR3 reads CASSVQDRDTEAFF. CDR3 DNA: TGTGCCAGCAGCGTTCAGGATCGGGACACTGAAGCTTTCTTT.

This chain connects TRBV20-1 to TRBJ1-1; tentatively, D is TRBD1 (5 bases). CDR1 and CDR2 (germline): DFQATT, SNEGSKA (reference sequence). Trimming cost V 7 bases and J 0 bases, with 12 bases left between them. The CDR3 contains 13 residues. CDR3 residues: CSGFGGMNTEAFF. The CDR3 nucleotides are TGCAGTGGATTCGGGGGAATGAACACTGAAGCTTTCTTT.

This clonotype showed up just a few times. The J gene is TRBJ1-1, the V gene TRBV18; 7 bases align to TRBD1. This CDR3 region has 15 residues. In germline, CDR1 is KGHSH, CDR2 LQKENI. With 3 bases clipped from V and 5 bases from J, the junction kept 9 bases outside the gene matches. As DNA, the CDR3 is TGTGCCAGCTCACCGACAGGGAGTCCGGGGACTGAAGCTTTCTTT. It is translated as CASSPTGSPGTEAFF.

This clonotype was picked up a small number of times. The CDR3 reads CSADTRGLSYEQYF. CDR3 DNA: TGCAGTGCCGACACCAGGGGGCTTTCCTACGAGCAGTACTTC. This chain connects TRBV20-1 to TRBJ2-7; 8 bases agree with TRBD1. The germline CDR1 and CDR2 sequences are DFQATT and SNEGSKA (reference sequence). The CDR3 has 14 residues. V trimming: 6 bases; J trimming: 1 base; junction bases outside the gene matches: 8.

This clonotype was observed once. The chain carries TRBV19 and TRBJ1-5, with TRBD1 as a possible D gene (6 bases). Germline assignment: CDR1 LNHDA and CDR2 SQIVND (reference sequence). Trimming removed 7 bases from V and 3 bases from J, with 16 bases in between. This CDR3 comprises 15 residues. CDR3 in DNA: TGTGCCAGTACTAGAGGGGGAGGTTTCAATCAGCCCCAGCATTTT. Translated: CASTRGGGFNQPQHF.

CDR3 in DNA: TGTGCCAGCAGGGACAGGGGCCCGGGCACTGAAGCTTTCTTT. Its translation: CASRDRGPGTEAFF. This chain uses TRBV2 with TRBJ1-1; 9 nucleotides match TRBD1. The CDR3 is 14 residues long. V lost 6 bases and J lost 4; bases outside the gene matches: 6. CDR1 and CDR2 from the germline V gene are SNHLY and FYNNEI.

The chain links TRBV6-2 or TRBV6-3 to TRBJ1-5; 7 positions agree with TRBD1. The CDR3 consists of 15 residues. Germline trimming cut 2 bases from V and 0 bases from J; bases unmatched to any gene: 1. Germline lookup yields CDR1 MNHEY and CDR2 SVGEGT. The CDR3: CASSYRDSSNQPQHF. The CDR3 DNA is TGTGCCAGCAGTTACCGGGACAGTAGCAATCAGCCCCAGCATTTT.

Points on this clonotype: This sequence may be a read error, since a much larger clone differs from it by one base. The gene calls are TRBV5-1 and TRBJ2-7; 9 bases map to TRBD1. The germline CDR1 and CDR2 sequences are SGHRS and YFSETQ. This CDR3 is built from 15 residues. V lost 4 bases and J lost 2; bases outside the gene matches: 7. CDR3 nucleotides: TGCGCCAGCAGCCCCAGGACAGGGGACCCCTACGAGCAGTACGTC. It yields the protein CASSPRTGDPYEQYV.

This clonotype has at least ten counts. This chain links TRBV7-2 with TRBJ2-7; D unresolved. The V end lost 0 bases, the J end lost 5 bases, and 5 bases lay between the germline ends. The CDR3 loop spans 12 amino acids. Germline values: CDR1 SGHTA, CDR2 FQGNSA. CDR3 coding DNA: TGTGCCAGCAGCTTAGCGGGCCACGAGCAGTACTTC. Residues: CASSLAGHEQYF.

CDR3 loop: CSVGRGQGGSGNTIYF. The CDR3 coding sequence is TGCAGCGTTGGGAGGGGTCAGGGGGGCTCTGGAAACACCATATATTTT. The J gene is TRBJ1-3, the V gene TRBV29-1; 7 bases are shared with TRBD1. V lost 4 bases, J lost 0 bases, and 9 bases stayed unmatched. The CDR3 contains 16 residues. Germline CDR1 is SQVTM and CDR2 is ANQGSEA. The variable domain in full, completed from reference TRBV29-1 and TRBJ1-3, reads SAVISQKPSRDICQRGTSLTIQCQVDSQVTMMFWYRQQPGQSLTLIATANQGSEATYESGFVIDKFPISRPNLTFSTLTVSNMSPEDSSIYLCSVGRGQGGSGNTIYFGEGSWLTVV.

The chain links TRBV20-1 to TRBJ2-1; 7 bases agree with TRBD1. The CDR3 length is 14 residues. The V and J ends lost 1 base and 2 bases, in that order; junction bases with no gene match: 2. CDR1 and CDR2 from the germline V gene are DFQATT and SNEGSKA (reference sequence). The CDR3 region is CSARAGTAYNEQFF. The CDR3 DNA follows: TGCAGTGCTAGAGCCGGGACAGCCTACAATGAGCAGTTCTTC.

This clonotype was seen a handful of times. The gene calls are TRBV5-1 and TRBJ2-7; TRBD2 might be the D (6 bases). The germline gives CDR1 SGHRS, CDR2 YFSETQ. The CDR3 extends over 15 amino acids. The V and J ends lost 0 bases and 4 bases respectively, with 14 bases between them. The CDR3 loop reads CASSLVGRDSYEQYF. The CDR3 bases are TGCGCCAGCAGCTTGGTTGGCAGGGACTCATACGAGCAGTACTTC.

The J gene is TRBJ1-1, the V gene TRBV18; tentative D call: TRBD1 (6 bases). The CDR3 spans 16 residues. Trimming cost V 4 bases and J 0 bases, with 15 bases left between them. The germline V gene has CDR1 KGHSH and CDR2 LQKENI. The CDR3 region is CASSRRQETMNTEAFF. DNA of the CDR3: TGTGCCAGCTCACGACGACAGGAAACCATGAACACTGAAGCTTTCTTT.

This clonotype has ten or more counts. The genes are TRBV20-1 and TRBJ2-3; D possibly corresponds to TRBD1 (5 bases). This CDR3 region has 17 residues. V gave up 2 bases and J gave up 3 bases, with 21 bases separating them. In germline, CDR1 is DFQATT, CDR2 SNEGSKA (reference sequence). The CDR3 DNA is TGCAGTGCTAGATCCCCCCCGGCAGGGTGGATAACAGATACGCAGTATTTT. This codes for CSARSPPAGWITDTQYF.

The gene calls are TRBV9 and TRBJ2-6; D is ambiguous. Trimming left V 0 bases short and J 4 bases short, with 8 bases between. The CDR3 has 15 residues. Germline V CDR1 and CDR2: SGDLS, YYNGEE. CDR3 loop: CASSVVNAGANVLTF. CDR3 sequence (DNA): TGTGCCAGCAGCGTAGTGAATGCCGGGGCCAACGTCCTGACTTTC.

This clonotype was counted between two and nine times. The gene calls are TRBV11-2 and TRBJ2-7; 9 positions agree with TRBD1. The length of the CDR3 is 15 residues. V trimming: 5 bases; J trimming: 2 bases; junction bases outside the gene matches: 7. Per germline, CDR1 SGHAT and CDR2 FQNNGV. CDR3 nucleotide sequence: TGTGCCAGCAGCATCGGACAGGGGCTACCCTACGAGCAGTACTTC. It is translated as CASSIGQGLPYEQYF.

This chain links TRBV15 with TRBJ2-7; D remains ambiguous. CDR1 and CDR2 from the germline V gene are LNHNV and YYDKDF (reference sequence). The CDR3 length is 13 residues. V lost 0 bases and J 4 bases, leaving 7 bases between the germline ends. CDR3 sequence: CATSRDMGYEQYV. CDR3 nucleotide sequence: TGTGCCACCAGCAGAGACATGGGATACGAGCAGTACGTC.

This clonotype was detected many times. The chain carries TRBV20-1 and TRBJ1-1; the match to TRBD1 covers 7 bases. Germline V lookup: CDR1 DFQATT, CDR2 SNEGSKA (reference sequence). CDR3 length: 13 amino acids. The J segment lost 0 bases and the V segment lost 6 bases, leaving 4 bases of the junction unmatched. The CDR3 DNA reads as TGCAGTGCCCCGGGACAGTTGAACACTGAAGCTTTCTTT. This translates into CSAPGQLNTEAFF.